This entry describes one TCR beta chain. The CDR3 sequence is 15 residues long. The V gene end was trimmed by 3 bases and the J gene end by 3 bases; junction bases not matched to a gene: 2. The sample is drawn from a study of blood T cells in healthy people across ages. Alongside a J-beta primer mix, a sample-barcoded 5' primer served in a second PCR lasting about 7 to 11 cycles. Each CDR3 protein is one row after TCRdb ran MiXCR on the 5' RACE reads. The sample lists 780,000 or so distinct CDR3 sequences; approximately 25% were seen once. The same specimen was also included in a second study, on T cells of mothers and their children.

The rearrangement links TRBV12-3 or TRBV12-4 to TRBJ1-3; 10 bases map to TRBD1. The sequence was collected from a boy between 10 and 17 years old in good health. Sequencing was done on a sample of blood. The CDR3 region is CASSLDRGGGNTIYF. In nucleotides, the CDR3 is TGTGCCAGCAGTTTGGACAGGGGGGGTGGAAACACCATATATTTT.